These 22 T cell receptor beta chains originate from one sample sequenced in a study of cytomegalovirus exposure and HLA in healthy donors (dated by TCRdb to between 2016 and 2019). The library was obtained by the immunoSEQ multiplex PCR assay. For the multiplex PCR, a mixture combining 60 forward primers for TCR Vbeta segments and 13 reverse primers for TCR Jbeta segments was used. The source is immuneACCESS, and TCRdb retained only in-frame sequences with V and J called. Part of the clones is not carried over; for the studies checked, unresolved V genes explain less than half of this, and the remainder is unexplained. In all, the sample holds 150,000 or so clones, and roughly 71% of those were seen once. The top ten clones comprise less than 1.6% of the sample. The sample consisted of PBMCs. The receptor source for this set is a girl between 10 and 17 years old in good health and CMV-seronegative.

V and J are TRBV5-1 and TRBJ1-4; the D is unclear. Germline V gives CDR1 SGHRS, CDR2 YFSETQ. Trimming took off 3 bases at V and 0 bases at J, with 9 bases between the two ends. This CDR3 is 15 amino acids long. Written as DNA, the CDR3 is TGCGCCAGCAGCTATGAAAGCGCAACTAATGAAAAACTGTTTTTT. Amino acid sequence: CASSYESATNEKLFF.

DNA for the CDR3: TGTGCCAGCAGACGACAGGGAAGGGCTTTCTTT. This codes for CASRRQGRAFF. The rearrangement joins TRBV6-5 to TRBJ1-1, with 7 bases lining up with TRBD1. The CDR3 consists of 11 residues. Germline CDR1 reads MNHEY; CDR2 reads SVGAGI. V was clipped by 6 bases and J by 11 bases; unmatched bases: 6.

The chain couples TRBV19 to TRBJ1-1; the D is unclear. This CDR3 comprises 14 residues. Germline V gene lookup returns CDR1 LNHDA and CDR2 SQIVND (reference sequence). The V end was cut by 3 bases, the J end by 5 bases, with 13 bases between. The CDR3 here is CASSISLLGTEAFF. The CDR3 DNA is TGTGCCAGTAGTATCTCCCTCCTCGGGACTGAAGCTTTCTTT.

The rearrangement links TRBV19 to TRBJ1-2; D is perhaps TRBD1 (6 bases). Germline V lookup: CDR1 LNHDA, CDR2 SQIVND (reference sequence). V dropped 6 bases and J dropped 1 base, with 12 bases sitting between them. The CDR3 has 14 amino acids. The DNA of the CDR3 is TGTGCCAGTAGCTGGGACACCTATAACTATGGCTACACCTTC. Encoded protein: CASSWDTYNYGYTF.

The chain combines TRBV6-5 with TRBJ2-7; TRBD1 might be the D (6 bases). Germline values: CDR1 MNHEY, CDR2 SVGAGI. Trimming took off 4 bases at V and 4 bases at J, with 8 bases between the two ends. The length of the CDR3 is 12 residues. CDR3 in amino acids: CASSSQGYEQYF. CDR3 coding DNA: TGTGCCAGCAGTTCTCAGGGGTACGAGCAGTACTTC.

As regards this clone: Distinct nucleotide sequences in the sample also encode this CDR3. The chain's CDR3 is CASSYRFSYEQYF. In nucleotides, the CDR3 is TGTGCCAGCAGTTACAGATTCTCCTACGAGCAGTACTTC. The J gene is TRBJ2-7, the V gene TRBV27; D remains ambiguous. With 4 bases removed from V and 0 bases from J, the gap between germline ends came to 7 bases. The CDR3 is 13 residues long. The germline CDR1 and CDR2 sequences are MNHEY and SMNVEV (reference sequence).

The J gene is TRBJ1-1, the V gene TRBV19, with 7 nucleotides matching TRBD1. The CDR3 has 14 residues. CDR1 LNHDA and CDR2 SQIVND come from the germline V gene (reference sequence). V trimming: 4 bases; J trimming: 5 bases; junction bases outside the gene matches: 7. CDR3 residues: CASSTAGGRTEAFF. The CDR3, as DNA: TGTGCCAGTAGTACGGCAGGGGGGAGGACTGAAGCTTTCTTT.

This clone was recorded once. The chain links TRBV27 to TRBJ1-6; TRBD1 matches at 7 bases. The trim removed 8 bases at V and 4 bases at J, leaving 8 bases unmatched. The CDR3 totals 15 residues. Germline V CDR1 and CDR2: MNHEY, SMNVEV (reference sequence). The CDR3 DNA reads as TGTGCCAGCTCCGACAGGGCGCTTTATAATTCACCCCTCCACTTT. Translation: CASSDRALYNSPLHF.

The chain uses TRBV5-6 and TRBJ1-2, with unresolved D. CDR1 is SGHDT, CDR2 YYEEEE, per germline. The CDR3 consists of 15 residues. V dropped 5 bases and J dropped 4 bases, with 18 bases sitting between them. The CDR3 region has the DNA TGTGCCAGCAGGCCCTCGGTAAGGAGGGTCTATGGCTACACCTTC. It is translated as CASRPSVRRVYGYTF.

CDR3 DNA: TGCGCCAGCAGCTCGGGACTAGCGGGGGAGACCCAGTACTTC. Translating it yields CASSSGLAGETQYF. V and J are TRBV5-1 and TRBJ2-5; 13 nucleotides match TRBD2. The trim removed 3 bases at V and 5 bases at J, leaving 1 base unmatched. The CDR3 has 14 amino acids. Germline lookup yields CDR1 SGHRS and CDR2 YFSETQ.

This chain uses TRBV18 with TRBJ1-5, with a tentative D call TRBD1 (5 bases). V dropped 3 bases and J dropped 5 bases, with 8 bases sitting between them. The CDR3 totals 13 residues. Germline-derived CDR1 and CDR2 are KGHSH and LQKENI. The CDR3 loop reads CASSPTGDQPQHF. Written as DNA, the CDR3 is TGTGCCAGCTCACCCACAGGTGATCAGCCCCAGCATTTT.

This clone was detected only a few times. V usage is TRBV6-5 and J usage is TRBJ1-1; D uncertain. In germline, CDR1 is MNHEY, CDR2 SVGAGI. The V and J ends lost 2 bases and 3 bases respectively, with 7 bases between them. The CDR3 loop spans 13 amino acids. The CDR3 sequence: CASSYEQDTEAFF. In DNA form, the CDR3 reads TGTGCCAGCAGTTACGAGCAAGACACTGAAGCTTTCTTT.

The V call is TRBV11-2, the J call TRBJ2-5; weak D call: TRBD1 (6 bases). CDR3 size: 13 residues. The germline gives CDR1 SGHAT, CDR2 FQNNGV. Trimming pared 1 base from V and 7 bases from J, leaving 10 bases between. CDR3 amino acids: CASSLAGVGTQYF. DNA of the CDR3: TGTGCCAGCAGCTTAGCAGGGGTAGGGACCCAGTACTTC.

The V call is TRBV10-3, the J call TRBJ1-5, with no clear D. The ends were cut back, 8 bases at V and 4 bases at J, with 12 bases in the middle. CDR1 is ENHRY and CDR2 is SYGVKD in the germline V gene. The CDR3 has 13 amino acids. CDR3 sequence reads: CAISFNQNQPQHF. CDR3 DNA: TGTGCCATCTCTTTCAATCAGAATCAGCCCCAGCATTTT.

The genes are TRBV27 and TRBJ1-1; no firm D call. Germline-derived CDR1 and CDR2 are MNHEY and SMNVEV (reference sequence). The V end was cut by 8 bases, the J end by 2 bases, with 15 bases between. This CDR3 is 14 amino acids long. The CDR3 bases are TGTGCCAGCTGCATATGGGGAGGCAACACTGAAGCTTTCTTT. The encoded protein is CASCIWGGNTEAFF.

The count of this clone is one. The chain couples TRBV7-3 to TRBJ2-3; TRBD2 might be the D (7 bases). The V end was cut by 2 bases, the J end by 3 bases, with 15 bases between. Per the germline V gene, CDR1 is SGHTA and CDR2 is FQGTGA. The CDR3 consists of 16 residues. The chain's CDR3 is CASSLRRGAYTDTQYF. The CDR3 nucleotides read TGTGCCAGCAGCTTACGACGGGGGGCGTATACAGATACGCAGTATTTT.

The V gene is TRBV19, the J gene TRBJ2-3, with TRBD2 matching over 8 bases. The CDR3 sequence is 13 residues long. CDR1 is LNHDA, CDR2 SQIVND, per germline (reference sequence). Losses at the gene ends were 1 base for V and 6 bases for J; bases not matched to a gene: 0. CDR3 sequence: CASSIGLADTQYF. CDR3 bases: TGTGCCAGTAGTATAGGACTAGCGGATACGCAGTATTTT.

This sequence joins TRBV7-9 and TRBJ2-7, with D possibly matching TRBD1 (6 bases). V was clipped by 2 bases and J by 0 bases, with 17 bases between them. This CDR3 region has 17 residues. Germline V gene lookup returns CDR1 SEHNR and CDR2 FQNEAQ (reference sequence). As DNA, the CDR3 is TGTGCCAGCAGCTTACCTATGGCGACAGGCGTCTCCTACGAGCAGTACTTC. Translating gives CASSLPMATGVSYEQYF.

The V gene is TRBV7-9, the J gene TRBJ2-7, with D possibly TRBD1 on 5 matching bases. Trimming took off 4 bases at V and 9 bases at J, with 10 bases between the two ends. The germline gives CDR1 SEHNR, CDR2 FQNEAQ (reference sequence). The CDR3 spans 11 residues. The CDR3 loop is CASSWGTVQYF. CDR3 coding DNA: TGTGCCAGCAGCTGGGGCACGGTGCAGTACTTC.

This chain connects TRBV27 to TRBJ2-1, with D maybe TRBD2 (6 bases). There are 16 residues in the CDR3. CDR1 and CDR2 (germline): MNHEY, SMNVEV (reference sequence). Trimming removed 5 bases at V and 7 bases at J, with 21 bases between. The CDR3 reads CASSLRPGAGRNEQFF. CDR3 bases: TGTGCCAGCAGTCTTCGACCCGGGGCAGGGAGGAATGAGCAGTTCTTC.

The rearrangement joins TRBV10-3 to TRBJ2-1, with D possibly being TRBD2 (6 bases). Germline V lookup: CDR1 ENHRY, CDR2 SYGVKD. The CDR3 runs 13 residues. Between the trimmed V and J ends, which lost 5 bases and 4 bases, there was a span of 9 bases. This chain's CDR3 is CAISLATYNEQFF. The DNA of the CDR3 is TGTGCCATCAGTCTAGCGACTTACAATGAGCAGTTCTTC.

DNA for the CDR3: TGTGCCAGCAGCACCAGTGGCTCGGGGAACACTGAAGCTTTCTTT. It encodes CASSTSGSGNTEAFF. The gene calls are TRBV11-3 and TRBJ1-1; D is unclear. The V gene lost 5 bases and the J gene lost 1 base, with 14 bases spanning the gap. Germline V CDR1 and CDR2: SGHNT, YENEEA. CDR3 length: 15 amino acids.